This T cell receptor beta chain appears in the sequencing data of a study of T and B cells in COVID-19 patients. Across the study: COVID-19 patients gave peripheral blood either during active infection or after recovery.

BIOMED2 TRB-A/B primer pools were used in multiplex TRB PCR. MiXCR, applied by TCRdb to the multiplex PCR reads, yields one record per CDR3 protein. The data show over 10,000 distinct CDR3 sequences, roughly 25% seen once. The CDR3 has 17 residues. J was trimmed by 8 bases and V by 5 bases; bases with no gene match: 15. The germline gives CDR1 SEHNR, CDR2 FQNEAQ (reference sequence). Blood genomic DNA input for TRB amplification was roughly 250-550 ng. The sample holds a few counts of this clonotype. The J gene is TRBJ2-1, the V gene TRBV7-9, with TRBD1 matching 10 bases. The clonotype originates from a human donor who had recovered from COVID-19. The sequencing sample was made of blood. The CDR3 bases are TGTGCCAGCAGCAATAACGTAAGGACAGGGGGAATTGATGAGCAGTTCTTC. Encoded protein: CASSNNVRTGGIDEQFF.